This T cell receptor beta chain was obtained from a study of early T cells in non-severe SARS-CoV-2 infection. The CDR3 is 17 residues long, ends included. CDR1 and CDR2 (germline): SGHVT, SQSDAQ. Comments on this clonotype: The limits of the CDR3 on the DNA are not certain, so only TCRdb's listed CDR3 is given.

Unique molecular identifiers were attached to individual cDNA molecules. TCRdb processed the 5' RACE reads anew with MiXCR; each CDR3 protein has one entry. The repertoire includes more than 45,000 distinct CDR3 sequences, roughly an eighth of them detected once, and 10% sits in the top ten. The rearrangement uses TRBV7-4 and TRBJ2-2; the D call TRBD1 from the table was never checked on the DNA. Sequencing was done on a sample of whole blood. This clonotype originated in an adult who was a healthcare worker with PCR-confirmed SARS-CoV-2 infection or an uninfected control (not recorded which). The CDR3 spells CASSLAPGQGTPGSCFF.